This note documents a single TCR beta chain sequence. This specimen comes from a study of OX40 agonist ivuxolimab in advanced cancers. Study information: Clinicians treated patients with ivuxolimab, an agonistic anti-OX40 (CD134) antibody. Previous treatment with anti-PD-1, anti-PD-L1 or anti-CTLA-4 therapy was allowed; about 37% had received some.

Using immunoSEQ multiplex PCR, the repertoire was profiled, and TCRdb retains in-frame clones only, with some absent. The sample includes approximately 82,000 clones, approximately 82% seen only once; the top ten take 0.85%. Germline V CDR1 and CDR2: SGHDT, YYEEEE. Trimming stripped 3 bases from V and 6 bases from J, with 12 bases between. CDR3 length: 13 residues. J is TRBJ1-1 and V is TRBV5-6; D perhaps matches TRBD1 (6 bases). The sample here was CD4+ or CD8+ T cells sorted from blood, taken in a trial of the OX40 agonist ivuxolimab. The TCR was taken from an adult with an advanced solid tumor such as melanoma, head and neck, liver or kidney cancer. The CDR3 is CASSYGGQAEAFF. CDR3 sequence (DNA): TGTGCCAGCAGCTACGGGGGGCAGGCTGAAGCTTTCTTT.